These T cell receptor beta chains were read from a single sample in a study of shared clonotypes between healthy human individuals. Sequencing was performed with immunoSEQ multiplex PCR; in TCRdb, only in-frame clones are kept and a portion is missing. Of around 1 million clones in the sample, around three quarters were seen once. The sample comprised memory CD4+ T cells sorted from blood. The receptors originated from a man younger than 35 in good health. The CDR3 runs from the conserved cysteine through the conserved F or W. A D gene is named only where the DNA matches it firmly. Expanded clones get a size class; other rows say once, few or many, or leave the size out.

j_call	clone_size	v_call	d_call	cdr3_nt	cdr3_aa
TRBJ2-1	.	TRBV11-1	.	TGTGCCAGCAGCTCTAAGGACAGGAGGGGGCAGTTCTTC	CASSSKDRRGQFF
TRBJ1-1	.	TRBV27	TRBD1	TGTGCCAGCAGTAGGGACAGGGGTAACACTGAAGCTTTCTTT	CASSRDRGNTEAFF
TRBJ1-4	.	TRBV30	.	TGTGCCTTACAACCACAGGCGGGTGAAAAACTGTTTTTT	CALQPQAGEKLFF
TRBJ2-3	.	TRBV28	.	TGTGCCAGCAGTTTTGGTCAGGTTCAAGATACGCAGTATTTT	CASSFGQVQDTQYF
TRBJ1-3	.	TRBV7-6	TRBD1	TGTGCCAGCGGACAGGGCCGGGACACCATATATTTT	CASGQGRDTIYF
TRBJ2-7	.	TRBV11-2	TRBD1	TGTGCCAGCAGCTTAGCCTCCGGGACAGGGGCCTACGAGCAGTACTTC	CASSLASGTGAYEQYF
TRBJ2-3	.	TRBV10-2	.	TGCGCCAGCAGTGCCCTGATCAGGGGTGATACGCAGTATTTT	CASSALIRGDTQYF
TRBJ2-3	.	TRBV14	TRBD1	TGTGCCAGCAGCCAAGATATACTACGGAGACAGGGTAAAGATACGCAGTATTTT	CASSQDILRRQGKDTQYF
TRBJ2-1	.	TRBV5-1	TRBD2	TGCGCCAGCAGCTTACTAGCGGGAACATACAATGAACAGTTCTTC	CASSLLAGTYNEQFF
TRBJ2-3	.	TRBV18	TRBD1	TGTGCCAGCTCACCGGGACAGCTCCTCGAGGGTACGCAGTATTTT	CASSPGQLLEGTQYF
TRBJ1-5	.	TRBV4-1	.	TGCGCCAGCAGCCGAACGACAGGAGGGGACCAGCCCCAGCATTTT	CASSRTTGGDQPQHF
TRBJ2-7	.	TRBV11-2	TRBD2	TGTGCCAGCAGCTTGAGCGGGGGGAGATTCCACGAGCAGTACTTC	CASSLSGGRFHEQYF
TRBJ1-4	few	TRBV29-1	.	TGCAGCGTTGGCAGGGGAGATGAAAAACTGTTTTTT	CSVGRGDEKLFF
TRBJ2-7	few	TRBV28	.	TGTGCCAGCAGTAGGAGCGGCCCCCCCTACGAGCAGTACTTC	CASSRSGPPYEQYF